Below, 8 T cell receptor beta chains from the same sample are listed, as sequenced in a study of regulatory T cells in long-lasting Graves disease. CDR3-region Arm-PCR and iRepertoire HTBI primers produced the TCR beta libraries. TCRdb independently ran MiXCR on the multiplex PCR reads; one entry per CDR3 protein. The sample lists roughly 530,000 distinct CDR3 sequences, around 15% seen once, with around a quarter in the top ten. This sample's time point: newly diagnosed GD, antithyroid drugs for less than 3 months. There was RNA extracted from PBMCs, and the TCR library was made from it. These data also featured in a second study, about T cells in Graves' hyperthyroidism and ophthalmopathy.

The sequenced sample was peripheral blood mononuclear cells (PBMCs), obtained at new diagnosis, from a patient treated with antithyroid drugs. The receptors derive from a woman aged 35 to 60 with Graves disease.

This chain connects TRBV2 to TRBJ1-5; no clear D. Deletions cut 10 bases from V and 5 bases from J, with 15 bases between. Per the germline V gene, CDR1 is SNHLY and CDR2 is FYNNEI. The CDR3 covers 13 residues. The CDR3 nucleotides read TGTGCCACCACCCGAGAGCCCGATCAGCCCCAGCATTTT. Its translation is CATTREPDQPQHF.

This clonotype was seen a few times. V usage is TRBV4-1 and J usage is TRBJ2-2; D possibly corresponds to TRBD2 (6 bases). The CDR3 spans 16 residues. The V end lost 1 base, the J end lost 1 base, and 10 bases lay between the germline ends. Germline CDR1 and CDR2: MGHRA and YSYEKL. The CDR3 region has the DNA TGCGCCAGCAGCCAAGTCCCGGGACTGAACACCGGGGAGCTGTTTTTT. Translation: CASSQVPGLNTGELFF.

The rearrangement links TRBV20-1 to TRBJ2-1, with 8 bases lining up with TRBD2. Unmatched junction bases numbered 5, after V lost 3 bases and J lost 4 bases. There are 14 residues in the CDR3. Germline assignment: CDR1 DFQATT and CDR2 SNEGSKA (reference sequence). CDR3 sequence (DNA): TGCAGTGCTAGCGGGGGGGCACCTTACAATGAGCAGTTCTTC. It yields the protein CSASGGAPYNEQFF.

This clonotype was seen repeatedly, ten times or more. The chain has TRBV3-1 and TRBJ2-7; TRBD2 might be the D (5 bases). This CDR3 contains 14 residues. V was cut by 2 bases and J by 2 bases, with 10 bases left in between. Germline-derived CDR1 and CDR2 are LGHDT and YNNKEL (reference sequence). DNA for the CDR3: TGTGCCAGCAGCCAACAACCGGGGACCTACGAGCAGTACTTC. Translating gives CASSQQPGTYEQYF.

CDR3 coding DNA: TGTGCCAGCACCTTAGAGACAGGGGGAGGCTACACCTTC. Translated: CASTLETGGGYTF. This chain uses TRBV12-3 or TRBV12-4 with TRBJ1-2; 9 bases are a match to TRBD1. The CDR3 extends over 13 amino acids. J gave up 8 bases and V 7 bases, and 8 bases lay outside the gene matches.

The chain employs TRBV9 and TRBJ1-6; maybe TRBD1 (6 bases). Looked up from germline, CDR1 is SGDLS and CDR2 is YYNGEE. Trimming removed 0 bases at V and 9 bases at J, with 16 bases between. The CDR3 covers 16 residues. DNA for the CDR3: TGTGCCAGCAGCGTAGATGTGACAGGTGAAATTTCACCCCTCCACTTT. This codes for CASSVDVTGEISPLHF.

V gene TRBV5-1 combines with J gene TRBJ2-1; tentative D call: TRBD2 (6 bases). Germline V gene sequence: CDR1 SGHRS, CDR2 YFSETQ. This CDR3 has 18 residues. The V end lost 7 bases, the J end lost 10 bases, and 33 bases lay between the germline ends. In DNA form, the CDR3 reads TGCGCCAGCGAAGGCCCAGGGAGGAAAATGGGGTTCCGGGCGGAGCAGTTCTTC. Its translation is CASEGPGRKMGFRAEQFF.

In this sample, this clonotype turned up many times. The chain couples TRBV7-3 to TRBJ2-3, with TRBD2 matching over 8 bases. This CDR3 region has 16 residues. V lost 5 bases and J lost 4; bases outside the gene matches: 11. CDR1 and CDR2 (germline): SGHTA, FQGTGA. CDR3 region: CASSRLGGGISDTQYF. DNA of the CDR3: TGTGCCAGCAGCCGGCTCGGCGGGGGGATCTCAGATACGCAGTATTTT.